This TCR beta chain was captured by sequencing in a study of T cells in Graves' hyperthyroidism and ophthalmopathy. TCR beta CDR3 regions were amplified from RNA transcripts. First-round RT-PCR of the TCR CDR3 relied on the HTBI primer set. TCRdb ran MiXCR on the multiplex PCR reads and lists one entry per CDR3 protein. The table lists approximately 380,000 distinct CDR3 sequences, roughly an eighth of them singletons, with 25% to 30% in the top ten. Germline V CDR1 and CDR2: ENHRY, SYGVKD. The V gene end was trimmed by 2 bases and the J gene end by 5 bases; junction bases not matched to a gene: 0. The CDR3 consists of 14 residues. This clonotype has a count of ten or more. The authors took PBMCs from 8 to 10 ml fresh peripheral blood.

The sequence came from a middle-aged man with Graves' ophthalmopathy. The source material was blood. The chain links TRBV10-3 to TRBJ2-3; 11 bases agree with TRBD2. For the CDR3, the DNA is TGTGCCATCAGTGAGGGGACTAGCGGAGATACGCAGTATTTT. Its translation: CAISEGTSGDTQYF.